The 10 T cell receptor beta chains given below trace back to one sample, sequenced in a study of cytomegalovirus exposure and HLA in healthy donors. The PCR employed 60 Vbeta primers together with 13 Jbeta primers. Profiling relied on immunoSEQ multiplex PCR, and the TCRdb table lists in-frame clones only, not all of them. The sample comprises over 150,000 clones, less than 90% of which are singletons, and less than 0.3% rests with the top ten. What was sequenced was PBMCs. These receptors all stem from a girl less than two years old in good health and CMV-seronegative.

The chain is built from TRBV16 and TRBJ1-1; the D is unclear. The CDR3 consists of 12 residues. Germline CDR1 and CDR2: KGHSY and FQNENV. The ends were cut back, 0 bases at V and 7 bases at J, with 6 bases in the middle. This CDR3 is CASSQSSGEAFF. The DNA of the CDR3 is TGTGCCAGCAGCCAATCGTCCGGTGAAGCTTTCTTT. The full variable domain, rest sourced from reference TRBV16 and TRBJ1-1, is GEEVAQTPKHLVRGEGQKAKLYCAPIKGHSYVFWYQQVLKNEFKFLISFQNENVFDETGMPKERFSAKCLPNSPCSLEIQATKLEDSAVYFCASSQSSGEAFFGQGTRLTVV.

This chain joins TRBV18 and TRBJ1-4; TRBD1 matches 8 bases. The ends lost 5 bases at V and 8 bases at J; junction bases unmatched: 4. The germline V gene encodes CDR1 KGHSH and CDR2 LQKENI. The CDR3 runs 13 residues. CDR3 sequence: CASSVDREEKLFF. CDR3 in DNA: TGTGCCAGCTCAGTGGACAGGGAAGAAAAACTGTTTTTT.

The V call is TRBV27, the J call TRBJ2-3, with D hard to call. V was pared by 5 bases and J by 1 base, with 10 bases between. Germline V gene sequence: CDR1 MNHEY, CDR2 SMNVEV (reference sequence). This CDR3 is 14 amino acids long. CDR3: CASSTIGGTDTQYF. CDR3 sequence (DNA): TGTGCCAGCAGTACCATAGGAGGCACAGATACGCAGTATTTT.

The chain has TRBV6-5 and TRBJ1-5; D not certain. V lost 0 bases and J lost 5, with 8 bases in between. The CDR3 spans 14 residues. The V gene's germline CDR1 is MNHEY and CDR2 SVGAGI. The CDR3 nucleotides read TGTGCCAGCAGTTACTCTGAGTACCATCAGCCCCAGCATTTT. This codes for CASSYSEYHQPQHF.

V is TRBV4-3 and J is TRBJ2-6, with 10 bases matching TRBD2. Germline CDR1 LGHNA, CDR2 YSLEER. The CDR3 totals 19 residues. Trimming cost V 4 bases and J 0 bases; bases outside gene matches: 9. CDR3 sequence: CASSPGWSGRASGANVLTF. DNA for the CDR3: TGCGCCAGCAGCCCAGGGTGGAGCGGGAGGGCCTCTGGGGCCAACGTCCTGACTTTC.

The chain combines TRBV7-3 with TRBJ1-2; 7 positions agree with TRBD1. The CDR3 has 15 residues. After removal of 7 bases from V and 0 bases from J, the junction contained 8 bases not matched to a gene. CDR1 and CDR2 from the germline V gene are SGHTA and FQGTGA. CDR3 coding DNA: TGTGCCAGCACCGAAATTGGGACAGCTAACTATGGCTACACCTTC. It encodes CASTEIGTANYGYTF.

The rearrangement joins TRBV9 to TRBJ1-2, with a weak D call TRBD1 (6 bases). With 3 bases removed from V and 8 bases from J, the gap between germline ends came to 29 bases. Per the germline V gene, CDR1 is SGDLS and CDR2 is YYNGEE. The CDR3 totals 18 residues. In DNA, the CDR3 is TGTGCCAGCAGCGCTGATATGGACAGTTTATCTACGAGGGGGGGCTACACCTTC. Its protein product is CASSADMDSLSTRGGYTF.

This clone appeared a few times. CDR3 amino acids: CASSQVIFGLASYEQYF. CDR3 DNA: TGTGCCAGCAGCCAAGTCATTTTCGGACTAGCATCGTACGAGCAGTACTTC. The chain uses TRBV4-2 and TRBJ2-7; 8 positions match TRBD2. The CDR3 has 17 amino acids. The germline V gene has CDR1 LGHNA and CDR2 YNFKEQ. Unmatched junction bases numbered 12, after V lost 1 base and J lost 4 bases.

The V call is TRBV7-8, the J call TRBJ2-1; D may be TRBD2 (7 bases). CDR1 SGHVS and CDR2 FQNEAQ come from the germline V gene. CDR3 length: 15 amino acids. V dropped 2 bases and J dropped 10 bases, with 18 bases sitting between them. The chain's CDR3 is CASSLIGGASREQFF. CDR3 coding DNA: TGTGCCAGCAGCTTAATAGGGGGGGCATCTCGGGAGCAGTTCTTC.

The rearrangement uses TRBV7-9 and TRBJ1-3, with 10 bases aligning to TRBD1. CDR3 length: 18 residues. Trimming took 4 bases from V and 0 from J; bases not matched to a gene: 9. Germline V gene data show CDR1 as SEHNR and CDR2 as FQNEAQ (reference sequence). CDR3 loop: CASSYDRGRPDSGNTIYF. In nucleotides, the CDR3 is TGTGCCAGCAGCTACGACAGGGGGCGCCCCGACTCTGGAAACACCATATATTTT.